This is a list of T cell receptor beta chains from one sample in a study of molecular identifiers for immune sequencing clone quantification. In TCRdb, the PCR reads were re-called with MiXCR into one record per CDR3 protein. This table holds about half a million distinct CDR3 sequences, 20% to 25% found once. Sequences were obtained from naive CD8+ T cells from blood, with Jurkat cell RNA spiked in. Source of these receptors: a human donor in good health. Some libraries in this study had Jurkat cell RNA spiked in. The CDR3 runs from the conserved cysteine through the conserved F or W. The order of the fields is V gene, D gene, J gene, clone size, CDR3 protein, CDR3 DNA. D genes are given only for firm matches. The listing skips clone size in some rows; elsewhere it reads once, few, many or a size class.

TRBV14	TRBD1	TRBJ2-3	few	CASSLFFGDRAPDTQYF	TGTGCCAGCAGCCTATTTTTTGGGGACAGGGCTCCAGATACGCAGTATTTT
TRBV5-1	TRBD2	TRBJ2-3	many	CASSPGLAGTTPTDTQYF	TGCGCCAGCAGCCCGGGACTAGCGGGAACAACGCCGACAGATACGCAGTATTTT
TRBV7-9	NA	TRBJ2-7	many	CASSLVESAYEQYF	TGTGCCAGCAGCTTAGTAGAGTCGGCCTACGAGCAGTACTTC
TRBV6-2/TRBV6-3	TRBD1	TRBJ1-1	few	CASSYGDRGWTEAFF	TGTGCCAGCAGTTACGGTGACAGGGGATGGACTGAAGCTTTCTTT
TRBV30	NA	TRBJ1-2	NA	CAWRAGGYTF	TGTGCCTGGAGGGCCGGCGGCTACACCTTC
TRBV5-4	TRBD2	TRBJ2-5	few	CASSLDLAGLTETQYF	TGTGCCAGCAGCTTGGACTTAGCGGGGTTGACCGAGACCCAGTACTTC
TRBV5-1	NA	TRBJ2-1	few	CASSFEGGSYNEQFF	TGCGCCAGCAGCTTTGAGGGGGGCTCCTACAATGAGCAGTTCTTC
TRBV6-2/TRBV6-3	NA	TRBJ1-1	few	CASRSIMNTEAFF	TGTGCCAGCAGAAGCATCATGAACACTGAAGCTTTCTTT
TRBV11-2	NA	TRBJ2-7	few	CASSLEYPGFMYEQYF	TGTGCCAGCAGCTTAGAGTATCCCGGGTTCATGTACGAGCAGTACTTC
TRBV29-1	TRBD2	TRBJ2-2	many	CSVGLEAGELFF	TGCAGCGTCGGACTAGAGGCCGGGGAGCTGTTTTTT
TRBV5-1	TRBD1	TRBJ2-7	few	CASSHENYRDRYGFLYEQYF	TGCGCCAGCAGCCACGAAAACTACCGGGACAGGTACGGATTCCTTTACGAGCAGTACTTC
TRBV19	NA	TRBJ1-1	NA	CASSIVATEAFF	TGTGCCAGTAGTATCGTGGCCACTGAAGCTTTCTTT
TRBV7-9	NA	TRBJ1-1	NA	CASSLGGGGKDTEAFF	TGTGCCAGCAGCTTGGGGGGCGGGGGGAAGGACACTGAAGCTTTCTTT
TRBV21-1	NA	TRBJ2-4	many	CASLQGILIQYF	TGTGCCAGTTTACAGGGGATACTCATTCAGTACTTC
TRBV6-1	TRBD1	TRBJ2-3	few	CASRQGVAADTQYF	TGTGCCAGCAGACAGGGGGTTGCTGCAGATACGCAGTATTTT